Shown below are 17 T cell receptor beta chains from a single sample sequenced in a study of blood T cell repertoires in COVID-19. This table comes from immunoSEQ multiplex PCR, and its TCRdb copy is limited to in-frame clones, with some not included. There are some 90,000 clones in the sample; 70% to 90% occur only once, and approximately 9.3% lies in the top ten. Material for sequencing was peripheral blood. The receptors were gathered from a man in his fifties with acute or convalescent COVID-19.

The chain links TRBV5-4 to TRBJ2-7, with D perhaps matching TRBD2 (6 bases). CDR1 is SGHNT and CDR2 is YYREEE in the germline V gene (reference sequence). With 7 bases removed from V and 0 bases from J, the gap between germline ends came to 17 bases. The CDR3 is made up of 15 amino acids. CDR3 loop: CASSLPGVSSYEQYF. CDR3 DNA: TGTGCCAGCTCGTTGCCGGGGGTAAGCTCCTACGAGCAGTACTTC. The whole variable domain, filled in from reference TRBV5-4 and TRBJ2-7, reads ETGVTQSPTHLIKTRGQQVTLRCSSQSGHNTVSWYQQALGQGPQFIFQYYREEENGRGNFPPRFSGLQFPNYSSELNVNALELDDSALYLCASSLPGVSSYEQYFGPGTRLTVT.

The genes are TRBV5-1 and TRBJ2-1; possibly TRBD2 for D (6 bases). V lost 4 bases, J lost 10 bases, and 12 bases lay in between. The germline V gene encodes CDR1 SGHRS and CDR2 YFSETQ. The CDR3 spans 12 residues. The DNA of the CDR3 is TGCGCCAGCAGCCGGGACTGGGGAGAGCAGTTCTTC. Translation: CASSRDWGEQFF.

The V and J genes are TRBV6-5 and TRBJ2-7, with D tentatively TRBD1 (6 bases). CDR1 is MNHEY and CDR2 is SVGAGI in the germline V gene. The CDR3 extends over 12 amino acids. Trimming removed 11 bases from V and 5 bases from J, with 16 bases in between. CDR3 residues: CAAQTGSHEQYF. In DNA, the CDR3 is TGTGCCGCCCAAACAGGGTCCCACGAGCAGTACTTC.

The rearrangement links TRBV9 to TRBJ1-3; 8 bases line up with TRBD1. Trimming took 3 bases from V and 4 from J; bases not matched to a gene: 6. The CDR3 contains 15 residues. Germline V CDR1 and CDR2: SGDLS, YYNGEE. CDR3 sequence reads: CASSGGQVSGNTIYF. CDR3 nucleotides: TGTGCCAGCAGCGGGGGACAGGTCTCGGGAAACACCATATATTTT.

The chain is built from TRBV6-6 and TRBJ1-6, with 11 bases that match TRBD1. V lost 8 bases and J lost 8; bases outside the gene matches: 2. The CDR3 is 13 amino acids. Germline CDR1 is MNHNY and CDR2 is SVGAGI (reference sequence). The CDR3 here is CASSGQGDSPLHF. DNA for the CDR3: TGTGCCAGCTCGGGACAGGGGGATTCACCCCTCCACTTT.

The chain couples TRBV27 to TRBJ1-2; 9 bases are shared with TRBD1. CDR3 length: 15 amino acids. V lost 5 bases to trimming and J lost 8 bases; unmatched junction nucleotides: 12. The germline CDR1 and CDR2 sequences are MNHEY and SMNVEV (reference sequence). CDR3 residues: CASSESAGTGFGYTF. CDR3 nucleotide sequence: TGTGCCAGCAGTGAAAGTGCCGGGACAGGGTTCGGCTACACCTTC.

J is TRBJ2-1 and V is TRBV28, with TRBD1 as a possible D gene (6 bases). This CDR3 spans 15 amino acids. The V end lost 8 bases, the J end lost 7 bases, and 21 bases lay between the germline ends. The germline V gene encodes CDR1 MDHEN and CDR2 SYDVKM. This CDR3 is CASYRGQLYGNEQFF. In DNA form, the CDR3 reads TGTGCCAGCTACCGTGGACAGCTATACGGGAATGAGCAGTTCTTC.

The genes are TRBV2 and TRBJ2-7; D is ambiguous. V was cut by 5 bases and J by 2 bases, with 7 bases left in between. This CDR3 spans 12 amino acids. CDR1 and CDR2 from the germline V gene are SNHLY and FYNNEI. CDR3 in amino acids: CASSSTTYEQYF. CDR3 bases: TGTGCCAGCAGTAGTACAACCTACGAGCAGTACTTC.

This clone has only a few counts. The chain couples TRBV4-1 to TRBJ1-3, with D unclear. V gave up 4 bases and J gave up 7 bases, with 20 bases separating them. Germline values: CDR1 MGHRA, CDR2 YSYEKL. This CDR3 has 16 amino acids. This CDR3 is CASSREITESGNTIYF. In DNA form, the CDR3 reads TGCGCCAGCAGCCGGGAAATAACGGAGTCGGGGAACACCATATATTTT.

This clone appeared a few times. V and J are TRBV19 and TRBJ2-5; D is undetermined. The germline V and J ends were trimmed by 1 base and 7 bases, with 10 bases remaining between them. CDR1 and CDR2 (germline): LNHDA, SQIVND (reference sequence). This CDR3 is built from 13 residues. In nucleotides, the CDR3 is TGTGCCAGTAGTATAGGTCGTGGCGGGACCCAGTACTTC. Its protein product is CASSIGRGGTQYF.

This clone was picked up one time. V gene TRBV27 combines with J gene TRBJ2-7; TRBD1 matches 7 bases. CDR3 size: 13 residues. CDR1 and CDR2 (germline): MNHEY, SMNVEV (reference sequence). J lost 7 bases, V lost 6 bases, and 9 bases had no gene match. The DNA of the CDR3 is TGTGCCAGCAGCTCACAGGGGTGGGGAGAGCAGTACGTC. Its translation is CASSSQGWGEQYV.

The chain joins TRBV7-3 to TRBJ2-3, with TRBD1 as a possible D gene (5 bases). The germline V and J ends were trimmed by 1 base and 3 bases, with 8 bases remaining between them. Looked up from germline, CDR1 is SGHTA and CDR2 is FQGTGA. This CDR3 is 14 amino acids long. This CDR3 reads CASSLRAGTDTQYF. The DNA of the CDR3 is TGTGCCAGCAGCTTAAGAGCAGGGACAGATACGCAGTATTTT.

V is TRBV7-3 and J is TRBJ2-3, with D unresolved. CDR1 SGHTA and CDR2 FQGTGA come from the germline V gene. V was cut by 3 bases and J by 0 bases, with 7 bases left in between. This CDR3 region has 14 residues. CDR3 in DNA: TGTGCCAGCAGCTTTAGCCGTAGCACAGATACGCAGTATTTT. This gives the protein CASSFSRSTDTQYF.

This chain connects TRBV5-1 to TRBJ2-5, with TRBD2 identical over 8 bases. V was pared by 1 base and J by 1 base, with 12 bases of the junction left unmatched. Germline lookup yields CDR1 SGHRS and CDR2 YFSETQ. CDR3 length equals 18 residues. The CDR3 region has the DNA TGCGCCAGCAGCTTGCGTGCGGCGGGGGGCGCCTTCCAAGAGACCCAGTACTTC. Translated: CASSLRAAGGAFQETQYF.

The rearrangement uses TRBV7-2 and TRBJ2-1; 12 bases map to TRBD2. Germline V gene sequence: CDR1 SGHTA, CDR2 FQGNSA. CDR3 length equals 17 residues. V was pared by 2 bases and J by 0 bases, with 2 bases of the junction left unmatched. This CDR3 is CASSLPTSGSSYNEQFF. The CDR3 nucleotides read TGTGCCAGCAGCTTACCGACTAGCGGGAGCTCCTACAATGAGCAGTTCTTC.

The CDR3 protein is CASSPGTGRLVSYNSPLHF. The CDR3 nucleotides are TGTGCCAGCAGCCCCGGGACAGGTAGGCTGGTGTCCTATAATTCACCCCTCCACTTT. This chain uses TRBV11-3 with TRBJ1-6; 8 bases fit TRBD1. The junction had 13 bases not matched to a gene; V was cut back by 5 bases and J by 1 base. Germline lookup yields CDR1 SGHNT and CDR2 YENEEA. This CDR3 contains 19 residues.

This chain links TRBV30 with TRBJ2-2, with D hard to call. The V and J ends lost 2 bases and 0 bases respectively, with 13 bases between them. Germline CDR1 and CDR2: GTSNPN and SVGIG (reference sequence). CDR3 size: 16 residues. The CDR3 coding sequence is TGTGCCTGGAGTCCGAGTGGAGCTTCGAACACCGGGGAGCTGTTTTTT. Amino acid sequence: CAWSPSGASNTGELFF.